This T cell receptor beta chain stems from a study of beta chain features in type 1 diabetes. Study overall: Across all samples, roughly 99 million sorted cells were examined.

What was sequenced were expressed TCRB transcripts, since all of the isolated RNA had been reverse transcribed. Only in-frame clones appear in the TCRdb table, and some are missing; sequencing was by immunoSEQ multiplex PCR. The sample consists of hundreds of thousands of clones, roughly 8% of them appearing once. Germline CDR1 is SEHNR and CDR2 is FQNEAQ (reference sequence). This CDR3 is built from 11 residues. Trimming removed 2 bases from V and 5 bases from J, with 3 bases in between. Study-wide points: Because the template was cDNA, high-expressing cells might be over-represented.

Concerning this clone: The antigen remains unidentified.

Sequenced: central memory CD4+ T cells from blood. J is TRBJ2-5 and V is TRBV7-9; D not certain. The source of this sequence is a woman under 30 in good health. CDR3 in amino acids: CASSLSETQYF. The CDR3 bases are TGTGCCAGCAGCTTAAGTGAGACCCAGTACTTC.